What follows are 8 T cell receptor beta chains derived from one specimen sequenced in a study of shared clonotypes between healthy human individuals. Sequencing used immunoSEQ multiplex PCR; TCRdb keeps in-frame clones, though not all of them. The data contain about 2.4 million clones, more than 85% of them singletons. Input material: naive CD4+ T cells from PBMCs. Subset described: CD45RA+ positively selected. Receptors originate from a man aged 18 to 29 in good health. Some clones in this sample may be carry-over from other donors' samples.

This chain links TRBV7-3 with TRBJ2-5, with D perhaps TRBD2 (6 bases). Germline V gene lookup returns CDR1 SGHTA and CDR2 FQGTGA. The V gene lost 4 bases and the J gene lost 4 bases, with 19 bases spanning the gap. This CDR3 spans 16 amino acids. The CDR3 DNA reads as TGTGCCAGCAGCTGGGGGACTCCCGTTTCGGGAGAGACCCAGTACTTC. The encoded protein is CASSWGTPVSGETQYF.

The CDR3 here is CASSLAWEYNEQFF. CDR3 in DNA: TGTGCCAGCAGCTTAGCATGGGAGTACAATGAGCAGTTCTTC. The J gene is TRBJ2-1, the V gene TRBV11-2, with D perhaps TRBD2 (5 bases). CDR3 length equals 14 residues. With 1 base removed from V and 4 bases from J, the gap between germline ends came to 8 bases. Germline V gene sequence: CDR1 SGHAT, CDR2 FQNNGV. The complete variable domain, with remaining parts taken from reference TRBV11-2 and TRBJ2-1, reads EAGVAQSPRYKIIEKRQSVAFWCNPISGHATLYWYQQILGQGPKLLIQFQNNGVVDDSQLPKDRFSAERLKGVDSTLKIQPAKLEDSAVYLCASSLAWEYNEQFFGPGTRLTVL.

In its sample, this clone was seen once. Other DNA sequences of this sample code for an identical CDR3. The rearrangement links TRBV29-1 to TRBJ2-3, with D tentatively TRBD2 (6 bases). The V gene lost 3 bases and the J gene lost 3 bases, with 10 bases spanning the gap. The CDR3 has 13 residues. Germline V gene sequence: CDR1 SQVTM, CDR2 ANQGSEA. CDR3 in amino acids: CSVDGRGTDTQYF. In DNA, the CDR3 is TGCAGCGTTGACGGGAGAGGGACAGATACGCAGTATTTT.

V usage is TRBV7-8 and J usage is TRBJ2-3; 7 nucleotides line up with TRBD2. Germline trimming cut 5 bases from V and 13 bases from J; bases unmatched to any gene: 9. The germline CDR1 and CDR2 sequences are SGHVS and FQNEAQ. The length of the CDR3 is 12 residues. DNA of the CDR3: TGTGCCAGCAGCGGCCACGGGGGGTGGGAGTATTTT. Translation gives CASSGHGGWEYF. Using reference TRBV7-8 and TRBJ2-3 for the parts outside the CDR3, the full variable domain is GAGVSQSPRYKVAKRGQDVALRCDPISGHVSLFWYQQALGQGPEFLTYFQNEAQLDKSGLPSDRFFAERPEGSVSTLKIQRTQQEDSAVYLCASSGHGGWEYFGPGTRLTVL.

The chain carries TRBV5-4 and TRBJ1-2; TRBD1 aligns across 7 bases. This CDR3 spans 15 amino acids. Losses at the gene ends were 4 bases for V and 8 bases for J; bases not matched to a gene: 14. Germline V CDR1 and CDR2: SGHNT, YYREEE (reference sequence). The CDR3 sequence: CASSAQGGRSYGYTF. Here the CDR3 DNA reads TGTGCCAGCAGCGCCCAGGGGGGGCGCTCCTACGGCTACACCTTC.

Note on this clone: This same CDR3 is encoded by further DNA sequences in the sample. The V and J genes are TRBV5-1 and TRBJ2-7; 11 bases align to TRBD1. CDR1 and CDR2 (germline): SGHRS, YFSETQ. This CDR3 contains 14 residues. J gave up 4 bases and V 3 bases, and 3 bases lay outside the gene matches. CDR3 coding DNA: TGCGCCAGCAGCTCCGGACAGGGGGCGTACGAGCAGTACTTC. It encodes CASSSGQGAYEQYF.

This rearrangement joins TRBV4-3 to TRBJ1-1; 7 positions match TRBD1. This CDR3 spans 16 amino acids. Germline CDR1 reads LGHNA; CDR2 reads YSLEER. Trimming took 4 bases from V and 11 from J; bases not matched to a gene: 19. The CDR3 coding sequence is TGCGCCAGCAGCCCTTATTCATCACAGGGGCCCGGAGGTGCTTTCTTT. It is translated as CASSPYSSQGPGGAFF.

Of note for this clone: The same CDR3 is also encoded by other DNA sequences in this sample. The chain is built from TRBV5-1 and TRBJ2-2; the D is unclear. Germline CDR1 reads SGHRS; CDR2 reads YFSETQ. CDR3 length: 14 amino acids. The ends were cut back, 0 bases at V and 5 bases at J, with 8 bases in the middle. The CDR3 spells CASSLVGSTGELFF. The CDR3 DNA reads as TGCGCCAGCAGCTTGGTGGGAAGTACCGGGGAGCTGTTTTTT.